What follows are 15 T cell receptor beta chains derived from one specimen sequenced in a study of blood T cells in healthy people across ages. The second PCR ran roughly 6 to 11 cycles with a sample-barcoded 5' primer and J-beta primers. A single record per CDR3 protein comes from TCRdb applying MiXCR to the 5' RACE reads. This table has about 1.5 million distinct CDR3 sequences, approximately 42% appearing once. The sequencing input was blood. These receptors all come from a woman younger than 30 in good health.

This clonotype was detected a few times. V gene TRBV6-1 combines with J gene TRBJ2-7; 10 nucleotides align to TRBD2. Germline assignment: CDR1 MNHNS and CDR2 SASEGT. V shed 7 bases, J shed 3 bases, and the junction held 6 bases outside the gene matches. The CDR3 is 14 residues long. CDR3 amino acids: CASTLAGAIYEQYF. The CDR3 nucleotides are TGTGCCAGCACGCTAGCGGGAGCCATCTACGAGCAGTACTTC.

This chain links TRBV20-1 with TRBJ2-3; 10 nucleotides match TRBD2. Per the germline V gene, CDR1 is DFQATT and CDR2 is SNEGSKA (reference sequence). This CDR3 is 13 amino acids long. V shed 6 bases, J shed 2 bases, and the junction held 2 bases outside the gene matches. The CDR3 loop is CSATSGATDTQYF. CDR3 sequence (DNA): TGCAGTGCAACTAGCGGGGCCACAGATACGCAGTATTTT.

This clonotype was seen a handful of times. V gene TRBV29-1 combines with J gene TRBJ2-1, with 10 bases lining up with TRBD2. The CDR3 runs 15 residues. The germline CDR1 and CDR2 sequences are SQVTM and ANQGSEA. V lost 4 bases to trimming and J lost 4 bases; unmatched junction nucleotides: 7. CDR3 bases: TGCAGCGTTGTTCTAGCGGGAGTGCGATACAATGAGCAGTTCTTC. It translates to CSVVLAGVRYNEQFF.

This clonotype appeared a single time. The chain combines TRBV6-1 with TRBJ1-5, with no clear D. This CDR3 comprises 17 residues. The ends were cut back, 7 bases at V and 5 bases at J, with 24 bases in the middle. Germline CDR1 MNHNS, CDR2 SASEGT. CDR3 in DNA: TGTGCCAGCAAGGGTTGGGTCAGAGACCTTTCGGATCAGCCCCAGCATTTT. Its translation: CASKGWVRDLSDQPQHF.

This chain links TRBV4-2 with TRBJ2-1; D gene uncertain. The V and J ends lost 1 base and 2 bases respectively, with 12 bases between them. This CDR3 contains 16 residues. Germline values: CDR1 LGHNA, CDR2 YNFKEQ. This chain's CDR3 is CASSQVGKEPYNEQFF. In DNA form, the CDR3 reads TGTGCCAGCAGCCAAGTGGGGAAGGAGCCCTACAATGAGCAGTTCTTC.

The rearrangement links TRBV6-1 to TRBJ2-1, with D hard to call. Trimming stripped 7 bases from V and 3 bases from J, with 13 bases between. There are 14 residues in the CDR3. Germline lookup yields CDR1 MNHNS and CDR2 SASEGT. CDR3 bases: TGTGCCAGCATCATTGCTGGGGACTACAATGAGCAGTTCTTC. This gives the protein CASIIAGDYNEQFF.

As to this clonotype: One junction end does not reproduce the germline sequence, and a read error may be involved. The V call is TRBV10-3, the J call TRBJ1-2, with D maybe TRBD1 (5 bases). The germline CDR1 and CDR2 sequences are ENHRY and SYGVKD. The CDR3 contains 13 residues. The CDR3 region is CAISEGAGYGHTF. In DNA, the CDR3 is TGTGCCATCAGTGAAGGGGCGGGCTATGGCCACACCTTC.

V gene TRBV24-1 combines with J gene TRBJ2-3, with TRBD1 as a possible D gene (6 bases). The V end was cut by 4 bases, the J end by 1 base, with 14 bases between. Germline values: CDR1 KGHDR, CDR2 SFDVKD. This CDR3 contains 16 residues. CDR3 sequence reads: CATSDPTGPGTDTQYF. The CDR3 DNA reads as TGTGCCACCAGTGACCCAACAGGGCCAGGCACAGATACGCAGTATTTT.

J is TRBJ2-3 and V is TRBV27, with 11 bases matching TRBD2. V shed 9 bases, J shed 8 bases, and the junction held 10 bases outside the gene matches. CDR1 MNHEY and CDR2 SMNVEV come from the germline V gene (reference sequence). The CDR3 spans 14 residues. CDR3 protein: CASALAGGRGTQYF. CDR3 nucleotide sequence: TGTGCCAGTGCGTTAGCGGGGGGGCGGGGTACGCAGTATTTT.

CDR3 bases: TGTGCCAGCAGGTGGACAGGGGGATCGTCCTACGAGCAGTACTTC. Amino acids: CASRWTGGSSYEQYF. The chain carries TRBV3-1 and TRBJ2-5; 10 bases agree with TRBD1. The DNA matches TRBJ2-7 better at its end, which makes the J call doubtful. CDR3 length: 15 amino acids. Germline CDR1 LGHDT, CDR2 YNNKEL (reference sequence).

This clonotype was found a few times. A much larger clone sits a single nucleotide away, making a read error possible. Here the CDR3 reads CASSLLDPSGLEDEQYF. Here the CDR3 DNA reads TGTGCCAGCAGCTTACTAGATCCCTCGGGCCTAGAGGATGAGCAGTACTTC. The V call is TRBV11-1, the J call TRBJ2-7; D uncertain. The germline V gene encodes CDR1 SGHAT and CDR2 FQDESV (reference sequence). The V gene lost 2 bases and the J gene lost 7 bases, with 24 bases spanning the gap. The CDR3 spans 17 residues. The whole variable domain, filled in from reference TRBV11-1 and TRBJ2-7, reads EAEVAQSPRYKITEKSQAVAFWCDPISGHATLYWYRQILGQGPELLVQFQDESVVDDSQLPKDRFSAERLKGVDSTLKIQPAELGDSAMYLCASSLLDPSGLEDEQYFGPGTRLTVT.

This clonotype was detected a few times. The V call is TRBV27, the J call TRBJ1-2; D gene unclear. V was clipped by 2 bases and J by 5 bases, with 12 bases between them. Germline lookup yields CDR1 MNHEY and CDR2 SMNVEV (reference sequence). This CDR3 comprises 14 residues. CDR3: CASSLSAAKYGYTF. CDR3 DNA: TGTGCCAGCAGTTTAAGTGCCGCAAAATATGGCTACACCTTC.

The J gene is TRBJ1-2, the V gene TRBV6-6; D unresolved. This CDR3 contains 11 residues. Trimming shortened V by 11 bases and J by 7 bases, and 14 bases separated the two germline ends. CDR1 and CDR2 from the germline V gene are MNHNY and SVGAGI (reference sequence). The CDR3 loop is CAAREVGGYTF. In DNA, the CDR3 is TGTGCCGCACGGGAAGTGGGTGGCTACACCTTC.

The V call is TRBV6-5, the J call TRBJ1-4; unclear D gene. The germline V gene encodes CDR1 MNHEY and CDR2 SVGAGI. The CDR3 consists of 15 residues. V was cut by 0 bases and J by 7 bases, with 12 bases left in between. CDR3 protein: CASSYSRLKAEKLFF. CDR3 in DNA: TGTGCCAGCAGTTACTCCCGGCTGAAAGCTGAAAAACTGTTTTTT.

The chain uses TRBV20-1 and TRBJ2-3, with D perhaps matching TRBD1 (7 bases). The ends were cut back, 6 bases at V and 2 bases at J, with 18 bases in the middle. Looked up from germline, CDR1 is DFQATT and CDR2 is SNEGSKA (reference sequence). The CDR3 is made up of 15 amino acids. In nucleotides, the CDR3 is TGCAGTGCCGCGCAGGGGGGTACCATCACAGATACGCAGTATTTT. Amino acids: CSAAQGGTITDTQYF.